The sequence of this TCR beta chain was determined in a study of T cells and copy number aberrations in small-cell lung cancer. Donors were all either smokers or heavy second-hand smokers. In germline, CDR1 is SGHAT, CDR2 FQNNGV. The V end lost 5 bases, the J end lost 11 bases, and 12 bases lay between the germline ends. This CDR3 region has 11 residues. Concerning this clone itself: Its antigen is not known.

Assay used: immunoSEQ multiplex PCR; TCRdb lists only in-frame clones, some missing. The sample lists about 2,600 clones, approximately 81% seen once, with 10% to 13% in the top ten. Study-level points and caveats: Findings need validation given the study's small sample size. All specimens were formalin-fixed paraffin-embedded tissue, prone to sequencing artifacts.

V usage is TRBV11-2 and J usage is TRBJ1-1; D unclear. The sequenced sample was normal tissue next to the tumor. The source of this sequence is a man between 65 and 79 years old with small cell lung cancer. CDR3 sequence reads: CASSTTPPAFF. CDR3 DNA sequence: TGTGCCAGCAGCACCACGCCGCCGGCTTTCTTT.